One sample yielded the 8 T cell receptor beta chains listed below, sequenced in a study of T cells in Graves' hyperthyroidism and ophthalmopathy. The TCR beta CDR3 regions underwent amplification using RNA transcripts as the source. Researchers ran a first-round RT-PCR on the TCR CDR3 using the HTBI primer set. TCRdb reanalysed the multiplex PCR reads using MiXCR and keeps one entry per CDR3 protein. Of about 300,000 distinct CDR3 sequences listed, around 19% are singletons. Sequenced: blood. The receptor source for this set is a man aged 50 to 59 with Graves' ophthalmopathy.

The V gene is TRBV28, the J gene TRBJ1-1, with a tentative D call TRBD1 (6 bases). Germline V gene data show CDR1 as MDHEN and CDR2 as SYDVKM. V gave up 6 bases and J gave up 4 bases, with 21 bases separating them. The CDR3 is made up of 16 amino acids. CDR3 sequence: CASSPVSRGFGTEAFF. As DNA, the CDR3 is TGTGCCAGCAGCCCCGTTTCCAGGGGTTTCGGCACTGAAGCTTTCTTT.

V gene TRBV3-1 combines with J gene TRBJ2-4; D is possibly TRBD2 (6 bases). The CDR3 has 13 amino acids. Trimming removed 1 base from V and 9 bases from J, with 10 bases in between. Germline assignment: CDR1 LGHDT and CDR2 YNNKEL (reference sequence). The CDR3 is CASSQGSGGIQYF. For the CDR3, the DNA is TGTGCCAGCAGCCAAGGCTCCGGGGGCATTCAGTACTTC. The full variable domain, with the rest looked up from reference TRBV3-1 and TRBJ2-4, is DTAVSQTPKYLVTQMGNDKSIKCEQNLGHDTMYWYKQDSKKFLKIMFSYNNKELIINETVPNRFSPKSPDKAHLNLHINSLELGDSAVYFCASSQGSGGIQYFGAGTRLSVL.

This clonotype came up a few times. This rearrangement joins TRBV7-8 to TRBJ1-5; perhaps TRBD1 as D (5 bases). Trimming removed 2 bases from V and 3 bases from J, with 11 bases in between. Looked up from germline, CDR1 is SGHVS and CDR2 is FQNEAQ. CDR3 length: 15 residues. CDR3 in DNA: TGTGCCAGCAGCTTATCTCGACAGTACAATCAGCCCCAGCATTTT. It specifies CASSLSRQYNQPQHF.

The chain employs TRBV5-1 and TRBJ2-7; a weak D match, TRBD2 (6 bases). The CDR3 is made up of 14 amino acids. V lost 3 bases, J lost 3 bases, and 13 bases lay in between. Germline CDR1 and CDR2: SGHRS and YFSETQ. CDR3 residues: CASSWATRGYEQYF. CDR3 nucleotide sequence: TGCGCCAGCAGCTGGGCGACTAGGGGCTACGAGCAGTACTTC.

In its sample, this clonotype was seen many times. The rearrangement joins TRBV7-9 to TRBJ2-7; the D is unclear. Germline CDR1 SEHNR, CDR2 FQNEAQ (reference sequence). The CDR3 length is 12 residues. The ends were cut back, 5 bases at V and 2 bases at J, with 7 bases in the middle. This chain's CDR3 is CASSGAPYEQYF. CDR3 bases: TGTGCCAGCAGCGGCGCCCCCTACGAGCAGTACTTC.

This clonotype was counted many times. V gene TRBV20-1 combines with J gene TRBJ1-2; D remains ambiguous. The V gene's germline CDR1 is DFQATT and CDR2 SNEGSKA (reference sequence). The V end lost 0 bases, the J end lost 9 bases, and 14 bases lay between the germline ends. There are 13 residues in the CDR3. CDR3 coding DNA: TGCAGTGCTAGAGATCAGACTACCTTGAGCTACACCTTC. It encodes CSARDQTTLSYTF.

This clonotype was found many times. The chain uses TRBV20-1 and TRBJ2-5; 13 bases line up with TRBD2. The CDR3 is 16 amino acids. V gave up 6 bases and J gave up 2 bases; unmatched junction bases: 9. Germline CDR1 DFQATT, CDR2 SNEGSKA (reference sequence). CDR3 bases: TGCAGTGCCCGGGGACTAGCGGGACCTCAACAAGAGACCCAGTACTTC. Translated, it gives CSARGLAGPQQETQYF.

This clonotype was seen at least ten times. The chain carries TRBV7-3 and TRBJ1-1, with D maybe TRBD1 (5 bases). CDR1 and CDR2 (germline): SGHTA, FQGTGA. The CDR3 sequence is 13 residues long. V was pared by 5 bases and J by 5 bases, with 12 bases between. The CDR3 DNA reads as TGTGCCAGCAGCGCGGGGGGGAGGACTGAAGCTTTCTTT. This translates into CASSAGGRTEAFF.